This is a list of T cell receptor beta chains from one sample in a study of blood T cells in healthy people across ages. MiXCR, applied by TCRdb to the 5' RACE reads, yields one record per CDR3 protein. The repertoire consists of around 780,000 distinct CDR3 sequences, with about 26% occurring once and the leading ten covering approximately 2.9%. These data were likewise used in another study, on T cells of mothers and their children.

The sample comprised blood. These TCRs come from a boy aged 5-17 years in good health. Each CDR3 is given with its conserved first and last residue. A D gene is named only where the DNA matches it firmly. Part of the rows lack a size; the others show once, few, many or a class for expanded clones.

D gene	clone size	V gene	J gene	CDR3 protein	CDR3 DNA
TRBD2	few	TRBV6-1	TRBJ2-5	CASSLMAGGSQETQYF	TGTGCCAGCAGTCTTATGGCGGGGGGCTCACAAGAGACCCAGTACTTC
NA	NA	TRBV4-1	TRBJ1-2	CASSQDGSENYGHTF	TGCGCCAGCAGCCAAGATGGGTCAGAGAACTATGGCCACACCTTC
TRBD1	NA	TRBV19	TRBJ1-5	CASRGRGDWNQPQHF	TGTGCCAGTAGGGGCAGGGGGGATTGGAATCAGCCCCAGCATTTT
TRBD1	NA	TRBV7-4	TRBJ2-3	CATLPDPGQGASDTQYF	TGTGCCACCCTTCCCGACCCGGGACAGGGGGCTTCAGATACGCAGTATTTT
TRBD1	few	TRBV20-1	TRBJ2-5	CSARIWDRQETQYF	TGCAGTGCTAGAATCTGGGACAGACAAGAGACCCAGTACTTC
TRBD2	NA	TRBV29-1	TRBJ2-1	CSVVSGGADYNEQFF	TGCAGCGTTGTTAGCGGGGGGGCGGACTACAATGAGCAGTTCTTC
NA	NA	TRBV20-1	TRBJ2-1	CSAAPDAGRDEQFF	TGCAGTGCTGCGCCCGACGCAGGGCGGGATGAGCAGTTCTTC
TRBD1	few	TRBV30	TRBJ2-1	CAWRVRDRDYNEQFF	TGTGCCTGGAGAGTAAGGGACAGGGACTACAATGAGCAGTTCTTC
NA	few	TRBV11-3	TRBJ2-7	CASSHGGTVPYEQYF	TGTGCCAGCAGCCACGGCGGGACGGTTCCCTACGAGCAGTACTTC
TRBD2	few	TRBV28	TRBJ2-1	CATLGAGDNEQFF	TGTGCCACCCTTGGGGCGGGGGACAATGAGCAGTTCTTC
NA	NA	TRBV5-1	TRBJ2-1	CASSLRDADNEQFF	TGCGCCAGCAGCCTCAGGGACGCGGACAATGAGCAGTTCTTC
TRBD1	NA	TRBV20-1	TRBJ1-1	CSARGDRGTNTEAFF	TGCAGTGCTAGAGGGGACAGGGGGACGAACACTGAAGCTTTCTTT
TRBD1	few	TRBV7-9	TRBJ2-1	CASSGQGETYNEQFF	TGTGCCAGCAGCGGACAGGGGGAGACTTACAATGAGCAGTTCTTC
NA	NA	TRBV20-1	TRBJ1-5	CSAGGTSGNQPQHF	TGCAGTGCGGGGGGCACTTCGGGTAATCAGCCCCAGCATTTT
TRBD1	few	TRBV20-1	TRBJ2-2	CSAPVGDRVGELFF	TGCAGTGCCCCAGTCGGCGACAGGGTCGGGGAGCTGTTTTTT
TRBD1	NA	TRBV11-2	TRBJ2-5	CASSLGDKAGGSQETQYF	TGTGCCAGCAGCTTAGGTGATAAAGCAGGGGGTTCTCAAGAGACCCAGTACTTC
NA	NA	TRBV7-2	TRBJ1-4	CASSPRAGYDEKLFF	TGTGCCAGCAGCCCAAGAGCGGGATACGACGAAAAACTGTTTTTT
NA	NA	TRBV3-1	TRBJ2-5	CASSQDLRRGAKETQYF	TGTGCCAGCAGCCAAGATCTGCGCCGGGGGGCGAAAGAGACCCAGTACTTC
NA	few	TRBV27	TRBJ2-5	CASSLSRNSQETQYF	TGTGCCAGCAGTTTATCCAGGAACTCCCAAGAGACCCAGTACTTC
NA	few	TRBV10-3	TRBJ2-5	CAISESGQQETQYF	TGTGCCATCAGTGAATCTGGGCAGCAAGAGACCCAGTACTTC
NA	NA	TRBV11-2	TRBJ1-1	CASSLDIGSEAFF	TGTGCCAGCAGCTTAGACATCGGGTCTGAAGCTTTCTTT
NA	few	TRBV20-1	TRBJ2-5	CSAGDSGAGEETQYF	TGCAGTGCTGGAGATAGTGGGGCTGGAGAGGAGACCCAGTACTTC
NA	NA	TRBV3-1	TRBJ2-5	CASRTRQGGRQETQYF	TGTGCCAGCAGAACAAGACAGGGAGGACGGCAAGAGACCCAGTACTTC
TRBD1	few	TRBV7-3	TRBJ1-6	CASSLTGGVNSPLHF	TGTGCCAGCAGCTTGACAGGGGGAGTTAATTCACCCCTCCACTTT
TRBD2	NA	TRBV6-5	TRBJ2-7	CASSPLAGVNYEQYF	TGTGCCAGCAGCCCGCTAGCGGGGGTGAACTACGAGCAGTACTTC
NA	NA	TRBV12-3/TRBV12-4	TRBJ1-3	CASSLVYRSNTIYF	TGTGCCAGCAGTTTAGTTTACAGGAGCAACACCATATATTTT
NA	NA	TRBV27	TRBJ1-1	CASRRGNTEAFF	TGTGCCAGCCGGCGGGGGAACACTGAAGCTTTCTTT
TRBD1	few	TRBV6-5	TRBJ1-2	CASSSGQVWGYTF	TGTGCCAGCAGCTCAGGACAGGTTTGGGGCTACACCTTC
NA	NA	TRBV3-1	TRBJ2-5	CASSPQASRGPQETQYF	TGTGCCAGCAGCCCCCAAGCCAGCCGGGGACCCCAAGAGACCCAGTACTTC
NA	few	TRBV4-1	TRBJ2-5	CASSQDPGQETQYF	TGCGCCAGCAGCCAAGACCCGGGCCAAGAGACCCAGTACTTC
NA	few	TRBV3-1	TRBJ2-6	CASSQDTGPSGANVLTF	TGTGCCAGCAGCCAAGATACGGGGCCGTCTGGGGCCAACGTCCTGACTTTC
NA	NA	TRBV27	TRBJ2-7	CASSLLPEGYEQYF	TGTGCCAGCAGTCTTCTCCCGGAGGGCTACGAGCAGTACTTC
NA	few	TRBV20-1	TRBJ1-4	CSATDLTRFEKLFF	TGCAGTGCCACAGACCTGACGAGGTTTGAAAAACTGTTTTTT
NA	NA	TRBV6-1	TRBJ1-1	CASIDQAEAFF	TGTGCCAGCATCGACCAGGCTGAAGCTTTCTTT
NA	NA	TRBV4-2	TRBJ2-7	CASSQEKTYYEQYF	TGTGCCAGCAGCCAAGAGAAAACGTACTACGAGCAGTACTTC
NA	NA	TRBV7-9	TRBJ2-7	CASSLDKGGRRTYEQYF	TGTGCCAGCAGCTTGGATAAGGGGGGTAGGAGAACCTACGAGCAGTACTTC